This T cell receptor (beta chain) was profiled in a study of T cell changes during pregnancy in multiple sclerosis. Sequencing was performed with immunoSEQ multiplex PCR; in TCRdb, only in-frame clones are kept and a portion is missing. The sample consists of 35,000 to 45,000 clones, approximately 89% of them appearing once. This CDR3 has 16 residues. With V trimmed by 5 bases and J by 4 bases, 13 bases remained unmatched. CDR1 is SGHTA, CDR2 FQGTGA, per germline. J is TRBJ1-2 and V is TRBV7-3; 7 bases map to TRBD1. This clonotype was sampled from a female donor in good health, enrolled as a control in a pregnancy study. The source was CD4+ T cells from peripheral blood mononuclear cells, collected after pregnancy. CDR3 DNA sequence: TGTGCCAGCAGCAAATCCGCGGACAGGCATTTCTATGGCTACACCTTC. Translated, it gives CASSKSADRHFYGYTF.